This T cell receptor (beta chain) derives from a study of blood T cell repertoires in COVID-19. As for the study in general: There were acute and convalescent COVID-19 samples, and they came from the United States, Italy and Spain. PBMCs, B-cell-depleted T cells, or T cells provided the cDNA or gDNA that made up the material.

Source study methods: By means of reference gene primer amplification, nucleated cell counts were estimated. The repertoire was sequenced with immunoSEQ multiplex PCR; TCRdb's copy has only in-frame clones and lacks some. The D gene and trimming were derived from the DNA, and the V and J assignments and clone size from that table. The sample records 45,000 or so clones, around 87% being singletons. The clonotype originates from a woman aged 80 or over with active COVID-19. The specimen was peripheral blood.

CDR3 sequence reads: CASSVAPGEDTQYF. The CDR3 DNA reads TGTGCCAGCAGCGTAGCACCCGGTGAAGATACGCAGTATTTT. The rearrangement uses TRBV9 and TRBJ2-3; D call uncertain. This CDR3 contains 14 residues. Germline CDR1 is SGDLS and CDR2 is YYNGEE. Trimming took 0 bases from V and 5 from J, leaving 10 bases between them.